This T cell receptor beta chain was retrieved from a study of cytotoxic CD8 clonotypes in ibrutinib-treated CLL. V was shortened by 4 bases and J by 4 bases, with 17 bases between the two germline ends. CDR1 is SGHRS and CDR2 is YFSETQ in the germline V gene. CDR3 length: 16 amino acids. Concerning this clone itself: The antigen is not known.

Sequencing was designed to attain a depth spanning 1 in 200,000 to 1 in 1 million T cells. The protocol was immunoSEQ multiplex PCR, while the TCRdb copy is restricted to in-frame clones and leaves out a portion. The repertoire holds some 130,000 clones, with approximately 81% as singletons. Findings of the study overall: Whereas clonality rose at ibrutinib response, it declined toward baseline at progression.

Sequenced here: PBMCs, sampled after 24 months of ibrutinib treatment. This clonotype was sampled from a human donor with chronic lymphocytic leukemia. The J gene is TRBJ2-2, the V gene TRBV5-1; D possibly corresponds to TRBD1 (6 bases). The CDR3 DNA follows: TGCGCCAGCAGCCCCTGGACAGCTTCGGGCACCGGGGAGCTGTTTTTT. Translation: CASSPWTASGTGELFF.